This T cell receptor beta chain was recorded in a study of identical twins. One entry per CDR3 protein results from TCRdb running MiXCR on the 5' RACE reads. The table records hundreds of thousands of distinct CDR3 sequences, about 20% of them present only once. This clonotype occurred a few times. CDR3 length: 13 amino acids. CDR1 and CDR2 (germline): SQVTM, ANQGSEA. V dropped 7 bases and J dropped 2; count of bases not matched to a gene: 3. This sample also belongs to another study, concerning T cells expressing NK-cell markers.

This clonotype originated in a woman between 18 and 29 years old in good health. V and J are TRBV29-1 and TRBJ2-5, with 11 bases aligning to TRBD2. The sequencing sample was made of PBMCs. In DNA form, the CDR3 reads TGCAGCGGGGGACTAGCGGCTCAAGAGACCCAGTACTTC. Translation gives CSGGLAAQETQYF.